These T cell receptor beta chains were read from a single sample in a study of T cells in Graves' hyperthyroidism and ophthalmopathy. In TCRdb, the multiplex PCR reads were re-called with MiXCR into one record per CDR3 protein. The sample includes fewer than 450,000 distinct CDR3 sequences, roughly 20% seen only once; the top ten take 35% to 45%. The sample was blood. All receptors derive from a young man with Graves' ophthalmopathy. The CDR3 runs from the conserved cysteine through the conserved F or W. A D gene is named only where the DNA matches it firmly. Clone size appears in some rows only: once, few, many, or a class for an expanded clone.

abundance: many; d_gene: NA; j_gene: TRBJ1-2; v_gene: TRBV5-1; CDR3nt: TGCGCCAGCACCAATACAGGGAATAATGGCTACACCTTC; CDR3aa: CASTNTGNNGYTF
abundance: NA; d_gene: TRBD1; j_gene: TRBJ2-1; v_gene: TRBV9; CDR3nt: TGTGCCAGCAGCGTAGAGACCGGGACAGGGGAAGATGAGCAGTTCTTC; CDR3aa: CASSVETGTGEDEQFF
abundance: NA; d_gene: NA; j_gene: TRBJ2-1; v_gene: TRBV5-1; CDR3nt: TGCGCCAGCAGGGGGGCGACTACTGACAATGAGCAGTTCTTC; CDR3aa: CASRGATTDNEQFF
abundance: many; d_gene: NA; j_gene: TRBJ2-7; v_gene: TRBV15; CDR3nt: TGTGCCACCAGCAGCGACCGGACCTACGAGCAGTACTTC; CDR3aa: CATSSDRTYEQYF
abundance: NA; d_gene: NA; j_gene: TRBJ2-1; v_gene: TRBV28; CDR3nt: TGTGCCAGCAGTTTAGCCGACAGTCTGATGAATGAGCAGTTCTTC; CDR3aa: CASSLADSLMNEQFF
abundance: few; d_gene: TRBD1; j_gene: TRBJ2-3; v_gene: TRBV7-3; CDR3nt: TGTGCCAGCAGCTTATCGGGACAGGCCACAGATACGCAGTATTTT; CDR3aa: CASSLSGQATDTQYF
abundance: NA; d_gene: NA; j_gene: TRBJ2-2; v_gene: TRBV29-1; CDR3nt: TGCAGCGTTCAAGACGCCGGGGAGCTGTTTTTT; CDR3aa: CSVQDAGELFF
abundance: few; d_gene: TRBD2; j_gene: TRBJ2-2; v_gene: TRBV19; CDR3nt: TGTGCCAGTAGTTCCGGGAGGAGGCCCTCCGGGGAGCTGTTTTTT; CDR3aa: CASSSGRRPSGELFF
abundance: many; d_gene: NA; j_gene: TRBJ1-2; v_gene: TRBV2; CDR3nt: TGTGCCAGCAGGGCGGGTGAAGGGGGTGAAGACTATGGCTACACCTTC; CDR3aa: CASRAGEGGEDYGYTF
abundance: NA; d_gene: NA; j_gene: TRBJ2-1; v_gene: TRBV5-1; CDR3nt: TGCGCCAGCAGCTTGATCCCCCATGAGCAGTTCTTC; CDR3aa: CASSLIPHEQFF
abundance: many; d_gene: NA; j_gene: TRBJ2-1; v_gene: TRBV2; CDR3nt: TGTGCCAGCAGTGCCGGGGGTAGCTCCTACAATGAGCAGTTCTTC; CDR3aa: CASSAGGSSYNEQFF
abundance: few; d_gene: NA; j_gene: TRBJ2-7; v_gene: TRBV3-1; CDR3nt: TGTGCCAGCAGCCAAGAACCGGGGGGCCACGAGCAGTACTTC; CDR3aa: CASSQEPGGHEQYF
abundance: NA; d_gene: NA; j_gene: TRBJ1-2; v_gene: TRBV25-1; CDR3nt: TGTGCCAGCACGGCAGGTTGGGGCTATGGCTACACCTTC; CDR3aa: CASTAGWGYGYTF
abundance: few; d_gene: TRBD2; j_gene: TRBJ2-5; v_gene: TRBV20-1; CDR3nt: TGCAGTGCTAGTTTGACTAGCGGGAAAGAGACCCAGTACTTC; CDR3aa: CSASLTSGKETQYF
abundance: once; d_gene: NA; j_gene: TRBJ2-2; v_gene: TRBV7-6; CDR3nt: TGTGCCAGCAGCTTAGGAGGGGGGGCCGGCGGGGAGCTGTTTTTT; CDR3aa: CASSLGGGAGGELFF
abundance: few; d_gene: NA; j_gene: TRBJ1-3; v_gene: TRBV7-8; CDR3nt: TGTGCCAGCAGCTTAGACCGTGGAGTCGGAAACACCATATATTTT; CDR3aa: CASSLDRGVGNTIYF
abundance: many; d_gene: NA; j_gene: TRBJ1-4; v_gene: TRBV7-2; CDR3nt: TGTGCCAGCAGCACTCGGACATGGGAAAAACTGTTTTTT; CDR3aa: CASSTRTWEKLFF
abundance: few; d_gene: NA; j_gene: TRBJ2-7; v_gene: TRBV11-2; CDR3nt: TGTGCCAGCAGCTTAGTAAGTCTCAGGGAGCAGTACTTC; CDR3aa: CASSLVSLREQYF
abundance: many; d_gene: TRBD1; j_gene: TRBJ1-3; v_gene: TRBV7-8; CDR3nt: TGTGCCAGCAGCTTAGGACAGGGTGGTGGAAACACCATATATTTT; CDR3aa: CASSLGQGGGNTIYF
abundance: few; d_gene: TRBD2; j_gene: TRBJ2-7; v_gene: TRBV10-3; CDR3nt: TGTGCCATCAGTGAGAGGGGCTTCACAGGGACTAGCGAGCAGTACTTC; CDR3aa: CAISERGFTGTSEQYF
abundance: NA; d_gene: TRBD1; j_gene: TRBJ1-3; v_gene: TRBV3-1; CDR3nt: TGTGCCAGCAGCATCGGGACAGGGCTCTCTGGAAACACCATATATTTT; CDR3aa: CASSIGTGLSGNTIYF
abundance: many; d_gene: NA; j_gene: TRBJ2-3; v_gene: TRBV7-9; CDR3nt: TGTGCCAGCAGCTCGACTAGTGGTACAGATACGCAGTATTTT; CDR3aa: CASSSTSGTDTQYF
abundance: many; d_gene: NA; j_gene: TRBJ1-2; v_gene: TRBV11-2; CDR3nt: TGTGCCAGCAGCCTCTTGGGGGGACTCGCCTATAACTATGGCTACACCTTC; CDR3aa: CASSLLGGLAYNYGYTF
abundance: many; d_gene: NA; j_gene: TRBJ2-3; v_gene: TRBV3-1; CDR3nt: TGTGCCAGCAGCCAAACGGAGGCAGATACGCAGTATTTT; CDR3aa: CASSQTEADTQYF
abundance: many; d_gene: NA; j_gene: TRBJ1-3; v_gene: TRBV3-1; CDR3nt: TGTGCCAGCAGCCACACAGACTCTGGAAACACCATATATTTT; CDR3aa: CASSHTDSGNTIYF
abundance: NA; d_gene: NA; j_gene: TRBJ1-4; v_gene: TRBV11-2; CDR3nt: TGTGCCAGCAGGGCACCGGGGGGGAAAAGTGAAAAACTGTTTTTT; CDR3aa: CASRAPGGKSEKLFF
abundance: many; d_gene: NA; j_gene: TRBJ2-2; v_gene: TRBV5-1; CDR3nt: TGCGCCAGAGTTCCGAACACCGGGGAGCTGTTTTTT; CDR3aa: CARVPNTGELFF
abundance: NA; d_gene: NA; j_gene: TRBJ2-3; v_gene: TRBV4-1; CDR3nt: TGCGCCAGCAGCCAAGAAGGGGCGGGGCCGGCGGATACGCAGTATTTT; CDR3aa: CASSQEGAGPADTQYF
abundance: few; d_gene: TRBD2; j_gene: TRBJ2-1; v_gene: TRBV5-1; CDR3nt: TGCGCCAGCAGCTTGGCCGGGCTGGCGCGGGGGTTCGACAATGAGCAGTTCTTC; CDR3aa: CASSLAGLARGFDNEQFF
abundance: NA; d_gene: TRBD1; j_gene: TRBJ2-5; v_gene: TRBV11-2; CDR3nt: TGTGCCAGCAGCGCGGGACAGGGGCGATTAGAGACCCAGTACTTC; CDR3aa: CASSAGQGRLETQYF
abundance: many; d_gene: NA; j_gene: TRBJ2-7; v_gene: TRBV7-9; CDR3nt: TGTGCCAGCAGCTTACGGGCGGGGCTCATCTCCTACGAGCAGTACTTC; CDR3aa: CASSLRAGLISYEQYF
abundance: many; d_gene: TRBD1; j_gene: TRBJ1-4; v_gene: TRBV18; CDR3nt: TGTGCCAGCTCACCACCAGACAGGGTGCACGAAAAACTGTTTTTT; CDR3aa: CASSPPDRVHEKLFF
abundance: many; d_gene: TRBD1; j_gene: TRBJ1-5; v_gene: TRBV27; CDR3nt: TGTGCCAGCAGCCCGACAGGGCCCCAGCCCCAGCATTTT; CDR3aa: CASSPTGPQPQHF
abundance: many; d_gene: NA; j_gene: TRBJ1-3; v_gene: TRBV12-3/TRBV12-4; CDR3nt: TGTGCCAGCAGCCAGGACAGATCGGCTGGAAACACCATATATTTT; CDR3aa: CASSQDRSAGNTIYF
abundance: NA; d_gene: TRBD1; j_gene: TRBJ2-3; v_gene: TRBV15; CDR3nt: TGTGCCACCAGCGGGGGACAGGGAAGCACAGATACGCAGTATTTT; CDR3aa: CATSGGQGSTDTQYF
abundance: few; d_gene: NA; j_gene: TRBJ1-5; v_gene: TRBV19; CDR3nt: TGTGCCAGTAGTATAGGAAGAGGGGTCGGTCATGCCCAGCATTTT; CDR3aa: CASSIGRGVGHAQHF
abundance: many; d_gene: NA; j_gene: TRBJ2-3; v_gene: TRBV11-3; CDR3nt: TGTGCCAGCAGCTCCGAGCCGGATACGCAGTATTTT; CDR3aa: CASSSEPDTQYF
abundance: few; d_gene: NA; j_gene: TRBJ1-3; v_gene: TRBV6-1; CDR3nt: TGTGCCAGCAGGAGGGGGGACCCTGGAAACACCATATATTTT; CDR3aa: CASRRGDPGNTIYF
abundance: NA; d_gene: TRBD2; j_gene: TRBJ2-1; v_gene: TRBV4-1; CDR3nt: TGCGCCAGCAGCCCAACTGGGACTAGCGGTTACAATGAGCAGTTCTTC; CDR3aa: CASSPTGTSGYNEQFF
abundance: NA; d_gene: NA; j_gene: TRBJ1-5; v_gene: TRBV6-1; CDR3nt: TGTGCCAGCAGTGGGATAGGGGGTGAGCAGCCCCAGCATTTT; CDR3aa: CASSGIGGEQPQHF
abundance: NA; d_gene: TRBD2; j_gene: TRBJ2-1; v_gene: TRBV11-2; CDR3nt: TGTGCCAGCAGCTTAACGGCTAGCGGGAGCAATGAGCAGTTCTTC; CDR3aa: CASSLTASGSNEQFF